This T cell receptor (beta chain) was documented in a study of memory CD4+ T cells and cytomegalovirus serostatus (dated by TCRdb to between 2018 and 2020). At the level of the whole study: A total of 33 healthy Belgian adults, of whom 9 were CMV seropositive and 24 were CMV seronegative, were included in the cohort. To replicate a published TCR-based CMV serostatus classifier, the study sequenced CD4+ memory TCRbeta repertoires from a Belgian cohort whose cytomegalovirus serostatus was known.

V lost 6 bases and J lost 0 bases, and the count of bases not matched to a germline gene is 7. CDR1 and CDR2 are read off the germline V gene as SGHTA and FQGNSA. Counted from cysteine to phenylalanine, this CDR3 has 15 amino acids. Only the CDR3 portion is preserved as DNA: 45 bases, with reading frame beginning at the first base. The Quick-DNA Microprep Kit was used to extract genomic DNA from the sorted cells. Amplification of TCRbeta DNA was done with the immunoSEQ hsTCRbeta kit, following the protocol from the manufacturer. An Illumina MiSeq instrument was used to sequence the TCRbeta libraries. The study's processing was this. After out-of-frame sequences were removed, some 2 million distinct TCRbeta sequences remained, averaging about 66,813 per individual. Each individual was scored according to the count of more than 150 previously reported CMV-associated TCRbeta sequences and the total productive distinct TCRbeta count. A beta-binomial model was reimplemented in Python, and scikit-learn random forests with default parameters were trained on US cohort data. Classifier performance on the Belgian cohort was summarized as median AUC with percentile confidence intervals calculated over 10,000 bootstrap iterations. In its TCRdb copy, this immuneACCESS table keeps in-frame sequences only and misses some clones. Where compared with another copy, unresolved V genes explain less than half of these, and the others have no known cause. The V and J calls and clone size are taken from that table; D and trimming were inferred from the DNA. This sample comprises approximately 44,000 clones, 76% of them detected only once. Clones ranked in the top ten supply about 1.9% of the sample.

A FACSAria II was used to sort memory CD4+ T cells, defined as single viable CD3+CD4+CD8-CD45RO+ cells. CMV serostatus was assessed using a Roche Elecsys assay, by which serum IgG against CMV pp150, pp28, p38 and p52 was detected. After thawing, total CD4+ T cells were enriched by positive selection with CD4 magnetic microbeads. The samples came from a different study that was designed specifically to examine the CD4+ T cell memory repertoire. Peripheral blood mononuclear cells were isolated and cryopreserved according to standard operating procedures, and serum was kept at -80 degrees C. The staining used CD3-PerCP (BW264/56), CD4-APC (RPA-T4), CD45RO-PE (UCHT1) and CD8-Pacific Orange (3B5) antibodies, and Sytox blue was used to exclude non-viable cells. This clone was seen a handful of times. Its antigen target is currently unknown. No much larger clone exists at a distance of one base, and base qualities are not known. The same CDR3 can be traced to other DNA sequences in this sample.

Results and caveats for the whole study, not just this receptor: Of 170 or so previously reported CMV-associated TCRbeta sequences, about 72 appeared in the CD4+ memory repertoires, each in one to five individuals. Unlike the original study, which covered naive and memory CD4+ and CD8+ populations, the Belgian study sequenced only CD4+CD45RO+ memory cells. On the Belgian cohort, the classifier based on the original framework reached a median bootstrapped AUC of nearly 0.97, with a 95% CI of 0.76-1.00. For predicting CMV serostatus, the median bootstrapped AUC was about 0.94 using the original framework and 0.91 using a US-trained random forest. The results were read as suggesting that the CMV-associated TCR signature is, for the most part, present in the CD4+ memory repertoire.

This receptor chain uses TRBV7-2 and TRBJ2-7, with TRBD1 matching 8 junction bases. Sequenced sample: memory CD4+ T cells from blood. The receptor was isolated from an adult in good health and CMV-seronegative. In nucleotide form, the sequence is TGTGCCAGCAGGTATAGGGACAGGAGCTCCTACGAGCAGTACTTC. It codes for CASRYRDRSSYEQYF. The variable domain in full, with residues beyond the CDR3 obtained from the reference TRBV7-2 and TRBJ2-7 genes, is GAGVSQSPSNKVTEKGKDVELRCDPISGHTALYWYRQSLGQGLEFLIYFQGNSAPDKSGLPSDRFSAERTGGSVSTLTIQRTQQEDSAVYLCASRYRDRSSYEQYFGPGTRLTVT.